This record concerns one T cell receptor beta chain sequence. The target antigen is unknown. This sample is part of a study of cytomegalovirus exposure and HLA in healthy donors. Study observations and caveats: Specificity for CMV antigens was confirmed in vitro for a few of the CMV-associated chains.

Use of 60 Vbeta and 13 Jbeta primers characterized the PCR. Clones were sequenced by immunoSEQ multiplex PCR, and TCRdb holds only the in-frame ones, with some missing. This table has 150,000 to 200,000 clones, 75% to 90% appearing once. With 3 bases clipped from V and 7 bases from J, the junction kept 5 bases outside the gene matches. The CDR3 loop spans 15 amino acids. From germline, CDR1 is SNHLY and CDR2 FYNNEI. The sequenced material came from PBMCs. The V gene is TRBV2, the J gene TRBJ1-5; TRBD1 aligns across 11 bases. The source is a human donor in good health. CDR3 sequence: CASSERTGGGQPQHF. CDR3 DNA sequence: TGTGCCAGCAGTGAGCGGACAGGGGGCGGGCAGCCCCAGCATTTT.